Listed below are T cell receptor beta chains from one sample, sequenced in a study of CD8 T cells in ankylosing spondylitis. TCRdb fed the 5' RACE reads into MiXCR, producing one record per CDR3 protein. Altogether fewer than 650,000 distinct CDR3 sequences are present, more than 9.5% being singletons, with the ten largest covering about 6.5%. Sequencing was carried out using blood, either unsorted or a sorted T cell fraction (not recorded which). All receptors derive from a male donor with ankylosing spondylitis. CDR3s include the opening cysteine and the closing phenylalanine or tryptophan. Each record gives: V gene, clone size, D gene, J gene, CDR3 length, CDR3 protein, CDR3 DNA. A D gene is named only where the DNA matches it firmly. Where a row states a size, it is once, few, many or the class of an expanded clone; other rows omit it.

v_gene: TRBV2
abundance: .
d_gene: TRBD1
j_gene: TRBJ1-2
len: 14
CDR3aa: CASSELGTAWGYTF
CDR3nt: TGTGCCAGCAGTGAATTGGGGACAGCGTGGGGCTACACCTTC

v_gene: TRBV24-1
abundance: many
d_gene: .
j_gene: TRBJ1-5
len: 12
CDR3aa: CATQRGNQPQHF
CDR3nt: TGTGCCACCCAACGAGGCAATCAGCCCCAGCATTTT

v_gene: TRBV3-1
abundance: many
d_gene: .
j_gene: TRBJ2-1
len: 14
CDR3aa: CASSRPQSYNEQFF
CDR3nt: TGTGCCAGCAGCCGCCCTCAGTCCTACAATGAGCAGTTCTTC

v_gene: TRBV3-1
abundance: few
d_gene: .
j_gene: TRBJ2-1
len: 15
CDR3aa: CASSRYRDPDHEQFF
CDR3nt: TGTGCCAGCAGCCGGTACCGGGACCCTGATCATGAGCAGTTCTTC

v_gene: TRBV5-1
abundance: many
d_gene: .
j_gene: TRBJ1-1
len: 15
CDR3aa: CASSLVPGAGTEAFF
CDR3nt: TGCGCCAGCAGCTTGGTACCAGGGGCCGGCACTGAAGCTTTCTTT

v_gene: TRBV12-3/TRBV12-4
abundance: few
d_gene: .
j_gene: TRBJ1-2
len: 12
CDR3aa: CASSPDFYGYTF
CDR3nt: TGTGCCAGCAGCCCGGACTTCTATGGCTACACCTTC

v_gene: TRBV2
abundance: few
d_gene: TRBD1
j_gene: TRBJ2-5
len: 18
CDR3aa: CASNDPISTGGLFKTQYF
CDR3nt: TGTGCCAGCAACGACCCAATTTCGACAGGGGGCTTGTTTAAGACCCAGTACTTC

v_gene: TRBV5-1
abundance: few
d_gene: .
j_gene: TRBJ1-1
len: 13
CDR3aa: CASSLLGGERAFF
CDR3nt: TGCGCCAGCAGCCTATTGGGGGGGGAGAGAGCTTTCTTT

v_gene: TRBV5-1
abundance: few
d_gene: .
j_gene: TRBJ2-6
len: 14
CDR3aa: CATATNSGANVLTF
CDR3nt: TGCGCGACCGCGACAAACTCTGGGGCCAACGTCCTGACTTTC

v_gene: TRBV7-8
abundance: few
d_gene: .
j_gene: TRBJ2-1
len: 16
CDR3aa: CASSLEAEGQQSEQFF
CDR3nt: TGTGCCAGCAGCTTAGAAGCCGAGGGACAACAATCCGAGCAGTTCTTC

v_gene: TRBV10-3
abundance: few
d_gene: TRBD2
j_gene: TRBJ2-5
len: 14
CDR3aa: CAISDLTSGETQYF
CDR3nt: TGTGCCATCAGTGATCTTACTAGCGGGGAGACCCAGTACTTC

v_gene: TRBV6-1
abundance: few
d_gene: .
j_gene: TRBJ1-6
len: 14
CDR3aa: CASSEAPGGSPLHF
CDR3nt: TGTGCCAGCAGTGAAGCGCCGGGGGGGTCACCCCTCCACTTT

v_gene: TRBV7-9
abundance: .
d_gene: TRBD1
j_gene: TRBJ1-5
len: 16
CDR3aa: CASSLGQGGLNQPQHF
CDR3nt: TGTGCCAGCAGCTTAGGACAGGGGGGCTTAAACCAGCCCCAGCATTTT

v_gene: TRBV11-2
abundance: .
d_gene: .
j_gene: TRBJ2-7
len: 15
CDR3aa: CASRLDAGNPYEQYF
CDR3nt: TGTGCCAGCAGATTAGATGCGGGGAACCCCTACGAGCAGTACTTC

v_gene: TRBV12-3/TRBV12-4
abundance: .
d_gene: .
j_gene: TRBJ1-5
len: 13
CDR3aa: CASSFQGFQPQHF
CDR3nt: TGTGCCAGCAGTTTTCAGGGTTTCCAGCCCCAGCATTTT

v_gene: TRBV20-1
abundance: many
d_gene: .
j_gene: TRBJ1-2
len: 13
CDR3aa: CSARDRVNYGYTF
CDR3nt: TGCAGTGCTAGAGATCGGGTCAACTATGGCTACACCTTC

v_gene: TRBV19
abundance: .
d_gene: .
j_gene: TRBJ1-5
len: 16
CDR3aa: CASSPPTSSSNQPQHF
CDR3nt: TGTGCCAGTAGTCCACCGACAAGTTCTAGCAATCAGCCCCAGCATTTT

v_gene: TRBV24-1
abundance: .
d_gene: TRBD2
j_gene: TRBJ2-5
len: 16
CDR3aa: CATSDGTSGIGETQYF
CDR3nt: TGTGCCACCAGTGATGGGACTAGCGGGATAGGAGAGACCCAGTACTTC

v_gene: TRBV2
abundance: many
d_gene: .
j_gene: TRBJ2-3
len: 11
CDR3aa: CASSTSDTQYF
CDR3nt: TGTGCCAGCAGCACATCGGATACGCAGTATTTT

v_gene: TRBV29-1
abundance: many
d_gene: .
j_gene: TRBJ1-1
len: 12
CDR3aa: CSAGLLNTEAFF
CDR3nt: TGCAGCGCGGGGCTCTTGAACACTGAAGCTTTCTTT

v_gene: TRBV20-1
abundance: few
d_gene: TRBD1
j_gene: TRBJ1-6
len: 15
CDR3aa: CSASRGQEYNSPLHF
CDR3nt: TGCAGTGCTAGTCGGGGACAGGAATATAATTCACCCCTCCACTTT

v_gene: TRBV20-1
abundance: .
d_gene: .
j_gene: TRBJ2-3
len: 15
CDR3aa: CSARDQGQGTDTQYF
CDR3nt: TGCAGTGCTAGAGATCAGGGGCAGGGCACAGATACGCAGTATTTT